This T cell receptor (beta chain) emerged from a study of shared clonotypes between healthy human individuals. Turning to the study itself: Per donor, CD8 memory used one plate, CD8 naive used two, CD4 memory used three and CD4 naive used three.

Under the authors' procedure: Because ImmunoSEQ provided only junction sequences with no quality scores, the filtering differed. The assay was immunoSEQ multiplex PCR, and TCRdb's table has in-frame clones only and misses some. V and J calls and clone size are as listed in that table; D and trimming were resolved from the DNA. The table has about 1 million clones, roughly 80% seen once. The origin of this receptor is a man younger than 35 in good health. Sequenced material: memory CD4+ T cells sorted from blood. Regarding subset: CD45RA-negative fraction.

The CDR3 nucleotides are TGCAGCGGGTCCGGGACAGGGGGCTATGGCTACACCTTC. It encodes CSGSGTGGYGYTF. This chain uses TRBV29-1 with TRBJ1-2; 11 nucleotides match TRBD1. V shed 7 bases and J 4 bases; nucleotides not matched to a gene: 5. The length of the CDR3 is 13 residues. The germline V gene encodes CDR1 SQVTM and CDR2 ANQGSEA.